The 25 T cell receptor beta chains reported below all come from one sample, sequenced in a study of identical twins. TCRdb re-called the 5' RACE reads through MiXCR, storing one row per CDR3 protein. This table holds about 250,000 distinct CDR3 sequences, about 8.5% found once. This same sample was also taken into another study, of yellow fever vaccine responses in identical twins.

Sequenced: CD8+ T cells sorted from blood. Receptors were obtained from a woman between 18 and 29 years old in good health.

This clonotype occurred a few times. The gene calls are TRBV7-3 and TRBJ2-2, with 8 positions matching TRBD2. The CDR3 consists of 16 residues. V shed 5 bases, J shed 4 bases, and the junction held 9 bases outside the gene matches. Germline CDR1 reads SGHTA; CDR2 reads FQGTGA. The chain's CDR3 is CASSPGGLAGTGELFF. CDR3 in DNA: TGTGCCAGCAGCCCGGGGGGGCTAGCAGGCACCGGGGAGCTGTTTTTT. Supplemented by reference TRBV7-3 and TRBJ2-2, the full variable domain reads GAGVSQTPSNKVTEKGKYVELRCDPISGHTALYWYRQSLGQGPEFLIYFQGTGAADDSGLPNDRFFAVRPEGSVSTLKIQRTERGDSAVYLCASSPGGLAGTGELFFGEGSRLTVL.

A few counts support this clonotype. V usage is TRBV29-1 and J usage is TRBJ2-7; no clear D. Germline CDR1 SQVTM, CDR2 ANQGSEA. V was shortened by 7 bases and J by 4 bases, with 11 bases between the two germline ends. The CDR3 spans 11 residues. CDR3 nucleotides: TGCAGCGCGCCGGACGGGTACGAGCAGTACTTC. Residues: CSAPDGYEQYF.

This clonotype was seen more than once but under ten times. This chain links TRBV29-1 with TRBJ1-2, with unresolved D. Germline V CDR1 and CDR2: SQVTM, ANQGSEA. V was cut by 4 bases and J by 3 bases, with 6 bases left in between. The CDR3 sequence is 11 residues long. In DNA form, the CDR3 reads TGCAGCGTTGGTCAGGACTATGGCTACACCTTC. Translation: CSVGQDYGYTF.

The J gene is TRBJ2-7, the V gene TRBV5-5; tentatively, D is TRBD2 (5 bases). The CDR3 has 15 amino acids. Germline lookup yields CDR1 SGHKS and CDR2 YYEKEE (reference sequence). V shed 4 bases and J shed 2 bases, with 16 bases lying between them. The CDR3 nucleotides are TGTGCCAGCAGCCCTTTTAGCGCCTCCCCCTACGAGCAGTACTTC. This sequence encodes CASSPFSASPYEQYF. The complete variable domain, with remaining parts taken from reference TRBV5-5 and TRBJ2-7, reads DAGVTQSPTHLIKTRGQQVTLRCSPISGHKSVSWYQQVLGQGPQFIFQYYEKEERGRGNFPDRFSARQFPNYSSELNVNALLLGDSALYLCASSPFSASPYEQYFGPGTRLTVT.

The V gene is TRBV6-5, the J gene TRBJ2-1; TRBD2 agrees at 9 bases. The CDR3 covers 16 residues. V trimming: 2 bases; J trimming: 5 bases; junction bases outside the gene matches: 7. The V gene's germline CDR1 is MNHEY and CDR2 SVGAGI. The CDR3 nucleotides read TGTGCCAGCAGTTACCTGGCTAGCGGGGAGAACAATGAGCAGTTCTTC. Its translation is CASSYLASGENNEQFF.

The CDR3 DNA reads TGTGCCAGCAGCCCCCGGACAGACTACACAGATACGCAGTATTTT. It specifies CASSPRTDYTDTQYF. The chain joins TRBV7-9 to TRBJ2-3, with D perhaps TRBD1 (6 bases). Germline CDR1 SEHNR, CDR2 FQNEAQ (reference sequence). The CDR3 extends over 15 amino acids. V lost 5 bases to trimming and J lost 2 bases, with 14 bases between them. Supplemented by reference TRBV7-9 and TRBJ2-3, the full variable domain reads DTGVSQNPRHKITKRGQNVTFRCDPISEHNRLYWYRQTLGQGPEFLTYFQNEAQLEKSRLLSDRFSAERPKGSFSTLEIQRTEQGDSAMYLCASSPRTDYTDTQYFGPGTRLTVL.

The gene calls are TRBV6-2 or TRBV6-3 and TRBJ2-7, with TRBD2 identical over 11 bases. Germline loops: CDR1 MNHEY, CDR2 SVGEGT. V was pared by 2 bases and J by 3 bases, with 9 bases of the junction left unmatched. The CDR3 sequence is 17 residues long. The CDR3 coding sequence is TGTGCCAGCAGTTACCCGGTAGCGGGAGGGACCTACTACGAGCAGTACTTC. It encodes CASSYPVAGGTYYEQYF.

There are a few counts of this clonotype. The chain links TRBV6-1 to TRBJ2-7; unclear D gene. V lost 2 bases and J 0 bases, leaving 11 bases between the germline ends. The CDR3 sequence is 15 residues long. Per the germline V gene, CDR1 is MNHNS and CDR2 is SASEGT. The CDR3 DNA reads TGTGCCAGCAGTGAAAACGGACCCAGCTCCTACGAGCAGTACTTC. This translates into CASSENGPSSYEQYF.

This clonotype was seen repeatedly, ten times or more. The chain recombines TRBV4-1 with TRBJ2-1, with 12 bases fitting TRBD2. This CDR3 contains 20 residues. Looked up from germline, CDR1 is MGHRA and CDR2 is YSYEKL. Germline trimming cut 0 bases from V and 0 bases from J; bases unmatched to any gene: 9. The CDR3 here is CASSQDRGLAGMSSYNEQFF. CDR3 nucleotide sequence: TGCGCCAGCAGCCAAGATAGGGGACTAGCGGGCATGAGCTCCTACAATGAGCAGTTCTTC.

This clonotype was picked up many times. The chain carries TRBV20-1 and TRBJ1-5; 8 nucleotides line up with TRBD1. Unmatched junction bases numbered 11, after V lost 4 bases and J lost 6 bases. The germline V gene encodes CDR1 DFQATT and CDR2 SNEGSKA (reference sequence). This CDR3 has 15 residues. DNA for the CDR3: TGCAGTGCTAAGGTTCCGGGACAGGCCTCTCAGCCCCAGCATTTT. It yields the protein CSAKVPGQASQPQHF.

The chain uses TRBV7-6 and TRBJ2-1; weak D call: TRBD1 (6 bases). The CDR3 has 17 amino acids. Germline-derived CDR1 and CDR2 are SGHVS and FNYEAQ. The V gene lost 1 base and the J gene lost 0 bases, with 13 bases spanning the gap. The CDR3 here is CASSLGGPTNSYNEQFF. The CDR3 DNA follows: TGTGCCAGCAGCTTAGGGGGGCCCACGAACTCCTACAATGAGCAGTTCTTC.

This sequence joins TRBV2 and TRBJ2-1, with TRBD2 matching over 14 bases. The V gene's germline CDR1 is SNHLY and CDR2 FYNNEI. CDR3 length: 13 residues. The J segment lost 8 bases and the V segment lost 6 bases, leaving 0 bases of the junction unmatched. CDR3 protein: CASRGLAGDEQFF. The CDR3, as DNA: TGTGCCAGCAGGGGACTAGCGGGAGATGAGCAGTTCTTC.

This chain uses TRBV11-1 with TRBJ1-1; 10 bases map to TRBD1. The CDR3 extends over 18 amino acids. The germline V gene has CDR1 SGHAT and CDR2 FQDESV (reference sequence). Trimming took 4 bases from V and 9 from J; bases not matched to a gene: 20. CDR3 region: CASSSRTGTGEGIRKAFF. CDR3 nucleotide sequence: TGTGCCAGCAGCTCTCGTACCGGGACAGGGGAAGGTATAAGGAAAGCTTTCTTT.

This clonotype occurred a few times. The chain couples TRBV7-9 to TRBJ2-7, with 7 bases aligning to TRBD1. The CDR3 contains 16 residues. J gave up 4 bases and V 5 bases, and 14 bases lay outside the gene matches. Germline loops: CDR1 SEHNR, CDR2 FQNEAQ (reference sequence). CDR3 in amino acids: CASSGGVGTATYEQYF. DNA of the CDR3: TGTGCCAGCAGCGGGGGTGTTGGGACAGCGACGTACGAGCAGTACTTC.

This clonotype was seen many times. The genes are TRBV6-2 or TRBV6-3 and TRBJ2-4; either TRBD1 or TRBD2 may fit D (5 bases each). The V gene's germline CDR1 is MNHEY and CDR2 SVGEGT. The CDR3 totals 13 residues. The V gene lost 0 bases and the J gene lost 11 bases, with 11 bases spanning the gap. The CDR3 region has the DNA TGTGCCAGCAGTTACTCCTGGGGGTCCGTTCAGTACTTC. This encodes CASSYSWGSVQYF.

This clonotype was picked up a small number of times. This rearrangement joins TRBV12-3 or TRBV12-4 to TRBJ1-5, with TRBD1 matching 9 bases. After removal of 8 bases from V and 0 bases from J, the junction contained 2 bases not matched to a gene. The CDR3 has 14 residues. CDR3 residues: CASLGQGSNQPQHF. In DNA form, the CDR3 reads TGTGCCAGCTTGGGACAGGGTAGCAATCAGCCCCAGCATTTT.

This clonotype has more than one count but fewer than ten. This chain links TRBV11-1 with TRBJ2-3, with a possible D match to TRBD2 (6 bases). V was cut by 5 bases and J by 1 base, with 22 bases left in between. The CDR3 totals 18 residues. Germline assignment: CDR1 SGHAT and CDR2 FQDESV (reference sequence). CDR3 region: CASSHTIVPGEGTDTQYF. DNA for the CDR3: TGTGCCAGCAGCCATACTATTGTGCCGGGGGAGGGCACAGATACGCAGTATTTT.

This clonotype was counted between two and nine times. The V and J genes are TRBV27 and TRBJ1-4; D gene unclear. Germline assignment: CDR1 MNHEY and CDR2 SMNVEV (reference sequence). This CDR3 comprises 16 residues. Trimming removed 2 bases from V and 7 bases from J, with 17 bases in between. This chain's CDR3 is CASSLGLPAESEKLFF. DNA of the CDR3: TGTGCCAGCAGTTTAGGACTCCCCGCGGAGAGTGAAAAACTGTTTTTT. The entire variable domain, with the rest obtained from reference TRBV27 and TRBJ1-4, is as follows: EAQVTQNPRYLITVTGKKLTVTCSQNMNHEYMSWYRQDPGLGLRQIYYSMNVEVTDKGDVPEGYKVSRKEKRNFPLILESPSPNQTSLYFCASSLGLPAESEKLFFGSGTQLSVL.

The chain links TRBV27 to TRBJ1-5, with 8 bases identical to TRBD1. Trimming took 6 bases from V and 5 from J; bases not matched to a gene: 6. The CDR3 has 14 amino acids. CDR1 MNHEY and CDR2 SMNVEV come from the germline V gene (reference sequence). The CDR3 nucleotides read TGTGCCAGCAGAAACGGACAGGGCCATCAGCCCCAGCATTTT. It specifies CASRNGQGHQPQHF.

The V gene is TRBV27, the J gene TRBJ2-7; D is ambiguous. CDR1 and CDR2 (germline): MNHEY, SMNVEV (reference sequence). V was trimmed by 6 bases and J by 3 bases, leaving 9 bases between them. This CDR3 is 12 amino acids long. The CDR3 DNA reads TGTGCCAGCAGCTCCTGGGGCTACGAGCAGTACTTC. This translates into CASSSWGYEQYF.

The CDR3 loop reads CASSFGSLVTQYF. CDR3 bases: TGTGCCAGCAGTTTCGGTTCCCTCGTGACGCAGTATTTT. This sequence joins TRBV28 and TRBJ2-3; D is unresolved. Germline CDR1 reads MDHEN; CDR2 reads SYDVKM. There are 13 residues in the CDR3. Trimming took 3 bases from V and 9 from J, leaving 13 bases between them.

V and J are TRBV10-3 and TRBJ2-2; 13 nucleotides match TRBD2. This CDR3 comprises 17 residues. The trim removed 6 bases at V and 4 bases at J, leaving 8 bases unmatched. Germline assignment: CDR1 ENHRY and CDR2 SYGVKD. CDR3 residues: CAIRETSGRPFTGELFF. CDR3 nucleotide sequence: TGTGCCATCAGGGAGACTAGCGGGAGGCCCTTCACCGGGGAGCTGTTTTTT.

This clonotype showed up just a few times. This sequence joins TRBV29-1 and TRBJ2-1, with D hard to call. The V end lost 8 bases, the J end lost 9 bases, and 14 bases lay between the germline ends. The CDR3 runs to 11 residues. Germline lookup yields CDR1 SQVTM and CDR2 ANQGSEA. CDR3 region: CSSFVGLEQFF. In nucleotides, the CDR3 is TGCAGCAGCTTCGTGGGCCTTGAGCAGTTCTTC.

This clonotype has a handful of counts. V gene TRBV7-9 combines with J gene TRBJ1-5, with D unclear. The V end was cut by 4 bases, the J end by 3 bases, with 13 bases between. The germline CDR1 and CDR2 sequences are SEHNR and FQNEAQ (reference sequence). The CDR3 totals 15 residues. DNA of the CDR3: TGTGCCAGCAGCTCCGCCACCGGCTACAATCAGCCCCAGCATTTT. Protein: CASSSATGYNQPQHF.

This chain links TRBV10-2 with TRBJ2-7; possibly TRBD1 for D (6 bases). There are 14 residues in the CDR3. Germline CDR1 reads WSHSY; CDR2 reads SAAADI. The V and J ends lost 3 bases and 7 bases respectively, with 16 bases between them. For the CDR3, the DNA is TGCGCCAGCAGTGACAGGGGTCACCCTAGAGAGCAGTACTTC. Protein: CASSDRGHPREQYF.